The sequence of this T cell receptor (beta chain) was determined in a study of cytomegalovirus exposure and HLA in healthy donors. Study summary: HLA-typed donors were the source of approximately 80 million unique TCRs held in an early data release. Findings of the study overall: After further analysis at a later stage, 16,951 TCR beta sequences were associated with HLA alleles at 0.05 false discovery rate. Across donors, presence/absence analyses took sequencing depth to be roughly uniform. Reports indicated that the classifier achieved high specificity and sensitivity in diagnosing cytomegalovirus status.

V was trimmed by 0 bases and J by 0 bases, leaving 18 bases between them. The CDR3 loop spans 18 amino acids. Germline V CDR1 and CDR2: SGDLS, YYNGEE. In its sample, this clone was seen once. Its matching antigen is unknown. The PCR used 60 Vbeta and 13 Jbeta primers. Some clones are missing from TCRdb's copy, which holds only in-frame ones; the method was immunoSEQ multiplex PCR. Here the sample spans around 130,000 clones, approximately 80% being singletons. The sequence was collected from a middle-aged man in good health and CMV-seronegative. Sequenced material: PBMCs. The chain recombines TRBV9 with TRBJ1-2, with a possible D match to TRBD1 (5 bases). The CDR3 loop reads CASSVATDIDHTNYGYTF. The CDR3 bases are TGTGCCAGCAGCGTAGCTACGGACATAGACCACACTAACTATGGCTACACCTTC. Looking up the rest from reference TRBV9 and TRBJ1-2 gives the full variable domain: DSGVTQTPKHLITATGQRVTLRCSPRSGDLSVYWYQQSLDQGLQFLIQYYNGEERAKGNILERFSAQQFPDLHSELNLSSLELGDSALYFCASSVATDIDHTNYGYTFGSGTRLTVV.